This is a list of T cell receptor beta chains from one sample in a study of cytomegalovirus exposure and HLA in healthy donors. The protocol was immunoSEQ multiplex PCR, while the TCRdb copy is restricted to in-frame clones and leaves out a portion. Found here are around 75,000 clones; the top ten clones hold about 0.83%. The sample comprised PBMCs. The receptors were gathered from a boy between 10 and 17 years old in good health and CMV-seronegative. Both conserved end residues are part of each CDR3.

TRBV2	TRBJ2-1	CASSAWSSYNEQFF
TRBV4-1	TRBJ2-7	CASSQNSGQGAYEQYF
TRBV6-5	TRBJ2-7	CASGARLSYEQYF
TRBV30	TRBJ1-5	CAWSGHLTGGGHQPQHF
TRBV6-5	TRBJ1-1	CASSRGPIGTEAFF
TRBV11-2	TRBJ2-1	CASSLEGQVGPYNEQFF
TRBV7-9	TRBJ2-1	CASSLTGIDEQFF
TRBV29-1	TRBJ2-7	CSAARGTGGKVEQYF
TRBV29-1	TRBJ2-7	CSVVVQGARYEQYF
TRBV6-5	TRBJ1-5	CASSRRDQPQHF
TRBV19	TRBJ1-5	CASSPQKGQPQHF
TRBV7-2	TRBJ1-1	CASRSGDRITEAFF
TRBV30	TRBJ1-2	CAWSVQGYGYTF
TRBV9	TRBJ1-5	CASSVDAGNQPQHF
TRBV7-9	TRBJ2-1	CASSLVGGPYNEQFF
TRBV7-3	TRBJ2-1	CASSLSSGGIWNEQFF
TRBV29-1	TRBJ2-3	CSLAPAGTDTQYF
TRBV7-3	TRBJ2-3	CASSTETGYSGTQYF
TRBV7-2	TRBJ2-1	CASSLDRLAGVGEQFF
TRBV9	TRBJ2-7	CASSPFAGPSSYEQYF
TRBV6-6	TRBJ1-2	CASSYEDSTYGYTF
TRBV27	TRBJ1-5	CASSTGYRNQPQHF
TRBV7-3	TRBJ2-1	CASSLGQGDEQFF
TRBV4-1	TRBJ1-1	CASSAPQGVYTEAFF
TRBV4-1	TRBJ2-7	CASSQEQGALSYEQYF
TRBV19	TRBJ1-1	CASTLTGLNTEAFF
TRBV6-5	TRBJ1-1	CASSSNRDRRGGEAFF
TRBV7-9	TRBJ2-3	CASRSGSTDTQYF
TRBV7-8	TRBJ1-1	CASSSNLKRPEAFF
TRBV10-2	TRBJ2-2	CASSESETNTGELFF
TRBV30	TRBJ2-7	CAWSLGGGVYEQYF
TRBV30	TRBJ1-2	CAWLRNAGRGYTF
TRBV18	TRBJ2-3	CASSPEIGGGLTDTQYF
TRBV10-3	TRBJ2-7	CAISGPEKHGYEQYF
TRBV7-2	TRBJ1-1	CASSDGTSSPEAFF
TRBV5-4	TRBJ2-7	CASSLGQGWYEQYF
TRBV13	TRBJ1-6	CASSLGLVSRSPLHF
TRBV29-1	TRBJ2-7	CSVEKVAGVSEQYF
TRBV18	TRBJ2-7	CASSPQEGLYEQYF
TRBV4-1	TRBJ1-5	CASPQGTNQPQHF
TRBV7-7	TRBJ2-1	CASSPGTGAYEQFF
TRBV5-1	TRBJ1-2	CASRPGPNYGYTF
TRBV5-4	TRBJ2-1	CASSDGLAPNEQFF
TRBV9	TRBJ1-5	CASSATGLYQPQHF
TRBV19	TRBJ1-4	CASSTPGTTNREKLFF
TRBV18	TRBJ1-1	CASSRGIETEAFF